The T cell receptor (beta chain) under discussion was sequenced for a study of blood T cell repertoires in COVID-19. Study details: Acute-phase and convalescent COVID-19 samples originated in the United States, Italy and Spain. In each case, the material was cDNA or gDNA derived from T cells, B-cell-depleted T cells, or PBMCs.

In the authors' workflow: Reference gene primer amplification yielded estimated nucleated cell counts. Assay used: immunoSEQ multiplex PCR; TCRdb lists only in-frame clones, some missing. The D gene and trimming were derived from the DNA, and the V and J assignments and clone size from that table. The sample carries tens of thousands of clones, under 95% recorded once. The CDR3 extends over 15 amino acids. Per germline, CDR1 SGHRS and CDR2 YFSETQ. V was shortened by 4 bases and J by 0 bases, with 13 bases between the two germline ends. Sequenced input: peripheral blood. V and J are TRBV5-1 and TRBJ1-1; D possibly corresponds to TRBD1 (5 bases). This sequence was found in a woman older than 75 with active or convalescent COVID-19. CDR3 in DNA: TGCGCCAGCAGCCGGGGGGACCGCATGAACACTGAAGCTTTCTTT. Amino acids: CASSRGDRMNTEAFF.